Listed below are T cell receptor beta chains from one sample, sequenced in a study of blood T cell repertoires in COVID-19. TCRdb's table, derived via immunoSEQ multiplex PCR, lists solely in-frame clones and lacks some. The sample includes about 64,000 clones, about nine tenths of them seen just once. Material for sequencing was peripheral blood. The receptor set was obtained from a man aged 45-60 years with active COVID-19. Each CDR3 is given with its conserved first and last residue. Fields, in order: clone size, V gene, D gene, J gene, CDR3 DNA, CDR3 protein. D genes are given only for firm matches. Only some rows state a clone size, as once, few, many or a class for expanded clones.

size: NA
V: TRBV9
D: NA
J: TRBJ2-1
DNA: TGTGCCAGCAGCGTAGATCCCTATAATGAGCAGTTCTTC
CDR3: CASSVDPYNEQFF

size: NA
V: TRBV19
D: NA
J: TRBJ1-1
DNA: TGTGCCAGTACCAATTGGGTTACAGGGAACACTGAAGCTTTCTTT
CDR3: CASTNWVTGNTEAFF

size: NA
V: TRBV5-1
D: TRBD1
J: TRBJ1-6
DNA: TGCGCCAGCAGCTTGGAAGGGACAGGGGATGATAATTCACCCCTCCACTTT
CDR3: CASSLEGTGDDNSPLHF

size: NA
V: TRBV7-3
D: NA
J: TRBJ2-2
DNA: TGTGCCAGCAGCTTAGGCGGGACCGGGGAGCTGTTTTTT
CDR3: CASSLGGTGELFF

size: NA
V: TRBV5-1
D: NA
J: TRBJ2-1
DNA: TGCGCCAGCCGCGAACATGGGCCTATAAATGAGCAGTTCTTC
CDR3: CASREHGPINEQFF

size: NA
V: TRBV7-3
D: TRBD2
J: TRBJ2-1
DNA: TGTGCCAGCAGCCCGGGGGGAGCCCAGGGCGATGAGCAGTTCTTC
CDR3: CASSPGGAQGDEQFF

size: NA
V: TRBV7-2
D: NA
J: TRBJ1-4
DNA: TGTGCCAGCCGGCCGCCGACGGGTGAAAAACTGTTTTTT
CDR3: CASRPPTGEKLFF

size: few
V: TRBV6-2/TRBV6-3
D: TRBD2
J: TRBJ2-7
DNA: TGTGCCAGCAGTTACTCGAGGACTAGCGGGAGGGCCTTCTACGAGCAGTACTTC
CDR3: CASSYSRTSGRAFYEQYF

size: NA
V: TRBV6-5
D: NA
J: TRBJ1-1
DNA: TGTGCCAGCGCGGACAGTTACACTGAAGCTTTCTTT
CDR3: CASADSYTEAFF

size: NA
V: TRBV21-1
D: NA
J: TRBJ1-2
DNA: TGTGCCAGCCCGGGACAGGGGGGCTATGGCTACACCTTC
CDR3: CASPGQGGYGYTF

size: NA
V: TRBV2
D: NA
J: TRBJ1-4
DNA: TGTGCCAGCAGTGAAGCTGAGGGAGAGGATGAAAAACTGTTTTTT
CDR3: CASSEAEGEDEKLFF

size: NA
V: TRBV5-1
D: TRBD2
J: TRBJ2-2
DNA: TGCGCCAGCAGCGGGGGGGCGAACACCGGGGAGCTGTTTTTT
CDR3: CASSGGANTGELFF

size: NA
V: TRBV12-1
D: NA
J: TRBJ2-1
DNA: TGTGCCAGCAGCTTTCCCCCAGCGCCGGATAACTACAATGAGCAGTTCTTC
CDR3: CASSFPPAPDNYNEQFF

size: NA
V: TRBV5-5
D: NA
J: TRBJ1-1
DNA: TGTGCCAGCAGCCTCTACGATCAGAACACTGAAGCTTTCTTT
CDR3: CASSLYDQNTEAFF

size: NA
V: TRBV5-6
D: TRBD2
J: TRBJ2-3
DNA: TGTGCCAGCAGCTTGGGACTAGCGGGAGGTTCAGATACGCAGTATTTT
CDR3: CASSLGLAGGSDTQYF

size: NA
V: TRBV4-1
D: NA
J: TRBJ1-4
DNA: TGCGCCAGCAGCCAAGCCTACTCTAGTTCTTCGGCAACTAATGAAAAACTGTTTTTT
CDR3: CASSQAYSSSSATNEKLFF

size: NA
V: TRBV28
D: TRBD2
J: TRBJ2-7
DNA: TGTGCCAGCAGTCTAAGCTTAGGGACTAGCGAGGACGAGCAGTACTTC
CDR3: CASSLSLGTSEDEQYF

size: NA
V: TRBV30
D: NA
J: TRBJ2-2
DNA: TGTGCCTGGAGTGTAACGCGGAACACCGGGGAGCTGTTTTTT
CDR3: CAWSVTRNTGELFF

size: NA
V: TRBV5-1
D: NA
J: TRBJ2-3
DNA: TGCGCCACCACCCTAGGCGGGCTCACAGATACGCAGTATTTT
CDR3: CATTLGGLTDTQYF

size: NA
V: TRBV28
D: NA
J: TRBJ2-7
DNA: TGTGCCAGCAGTTTAACGGGACAAGCCTACGAGCAGTACTTC
CDR3: CASSLTGQAYEQYF

size: few
V: TRBV7-2
D: NA
J: TRBJ2-3
DNA: TGTGCCAGCAGCCGGGACTCCAGCACAGATACGCAGTATTTT
CDR3: CASSRDSSTDTQYF

size: NA
V: TRBV20-1
D: NA
J: TRBJ1-2
DNA: TGCAGTGCTAGTGCTCGGGTGGCCTATGGCTACACCTTC
CDR3: CSASARVAYGYTF

size: NA
V: TRBV15
D: NA
J: TRBJ1-3
DNA: TGTGCCACCAGCACCCGACAGGCCCTCTCTGGAAACACCATATATTTT
CDR3: CATSTRQALSGNTIYF

size: NA
V: TRBV2
D: TRBD2
J: TRBJ2-3
DNA: TGTGCCAGCAGTGAAACTAGCGGGGCCGGGACAGATACGCAGTATTTT
CDR3: CASSETSGAGTDTQYF

size: once
V: TRBV6-6
D: NA
J: TRBJ1-1
DNA: TGTGCCAGCAGTTACGAGGGAGGCACTGAAGCTTTCTTT
CDR3: CASSYEGGTEAFF

size: NA
V: TRBV29-1
D: TRBD1
J: TRBJ2-7
DNA: TGCAGCGTTGGAGAGGGGGCAGGGTACGAGCAGTACTTC
CDR3: CSVGEGAGYEQYF

size: NA
V: TRBV7-2
D: NA
J: TRBJ2-5
DNA: TGTGCCAGCAGCTTAGGGGGCGCCCCAGGGCAGGAGACCCAGTACTTC
CDR3: CASSLGGAPGQETQYF